The present T cell receptor (beta chain) was sequenced within a study of a mutant IDH1 vaccine in newly diagnosed glioma. Study in general: At weeks 1, 3, 5, 7, 11, 15, 19 and 23, patients received a vaccination, eight in all. The initiation of vaccination occurred 4-6 weeks after radiotherapy alone, or with temozolomide cycles. The treated population exhibited a male proportion of roughly 62%, a female proportion of about 38%, and a mean age of about 40 years. It was radiotherapy, temozolomide, or both that patients received previously, with most receiving both.

Only in-frame clones appear in the TCRdb table, and some are missing; sequencing was by immunoSEQ multiplex PCR. The repertoire holds fewer than 70,000 clones, with 70% to 90% as singletons. On this clone: Antigen unknown.

Time point meaning: week 11, during vaccination. In the vaccine, a single dose held 300 ug of the mutant IDH1 20-mer peptide, along with topical imiquimod. This CDR3 is 19 amino acids long. V was cut by 2 bases and J by 0 bases, with 25 bases left in between. Germline-derived CDR1 and CDR2 are GTSNPN and SVGIG (reference sequence). This sequence was found in a man aged 35-49 years with glioma. The specimen comprised PBMCs, sampled from a glioma patient whose treatment included an IDH1 peptide vaccine. The rearrangement links TRBV30 to TRBJ1-1; D may be TRBD1 (6 bases). DNA for the CDR3: TGTGCCTGGAGTCCTTCCGGGGCCCAATACAGGGTTCTGAACACTGAAGCTTTCTTT. Translating it yields CAWSPSGAQYRVLNTEAFF.